These 9 T cell receptor beta chains originate from one sample sequenced in a study of T-cell reconstitution after alpha-beta-depleted transplantation in children. Preparing the TCRbeta library involved the use of unique molecular identifiers. TCRdb fed the PCR reads into MiXCR, producing one record per CDR3 protein. Among more than 400,000 distinct CDR3 sequences listed, 43% were seen once. The sequenced sample was PBMCs, obtained before TCRalphabeta/CD19-depleted stem cell transplant. The receptors here all came from a girl aged 2 to 9 with aplastic anemia, due to receive a stem cell transplant.

As to this clonotype: One end of the junction does not line up with germline, which may come from a read error. The chain uses TRBV5-1 and TRBJ2-3; 7 bases agree with TRBD1. Germline CDR1 SGHRS, CDR2 YFSETQ. The CDR3 is made up of 15 amino acids. The CDR3, as DNA: TGCGCCAGCAGTTTGGACAGGCCTTTCACAGATACGCAGTATTTT. This encodes CASSLDRPFTDTQYF.

The rearrangement links TRBV4-1 to TRBJ1-4; no definite D call. This CDR3 has 16 amino acids. From germline, CDR1 is MGHRA and CDR2 YSYEKL. Trimming left V 0 bases short and J 7 bases short, with 15 bases between. CDR3 nucleotides: TGCGCCAGCAGCCAAGAGGTACGACCTATAAGTGAAAAACTGTTTTTT. It translates to CASSQEVRPISEKLFF.

In this sample, this clonotype turned up many times. J is TRBJ2-5 and V is TRBV27, with 10 bases matching TRBD1. Germline trimming cut 4 bases from V and 5 bases from J; bases unmatched to any gene: 4. Germline-derived CDR1 and CDR2 are MNHEY and SMNVEV (reference sequence). The CDR3 consists of 14 residues. DNA for the CDR3: TGTGCCAGCAGTTGGGGACAGGGGAGCGAGACCCAGTACTTC. The encoded protein is CASSWGQGSETQYF.

This clonotype was observed a handful of times. The V call is TRBV4-2, the J call TRBJ2-1, with D maybe TRBD2 (5 bases). Germline V CDR1 and CDR2: LGHNA, YNFKEQ. CDR3 length equals 15 residues. Trimming removed 3 bases from V and 6 bases from J, with 15 bases in between. For the CDR3, the DNA is TGTGCCAGCAGCCAGAGCGGTAGCGAGGGCAATGAGCAGTTCTTC. Its protein product is CASSQSGSEGNEQFF.

This clonotype was counted between two and nine times. The rearrangement joins TRBV10-3 to TRBJ1-2; TRBD1 matches at 8 bases. The germline V gene encodes CDR1 ENHRY and CDR2 SYGVKD. V lost 3 bases and J lost 1; bases outside the gene matches: 7. The CDR3 has 16 residues. CDR3 in amino acids: CAISDVDRGINYGYTF. The CDR3, as DNA: TGTGCCATCAGTGATGTTGACAGGGGCATTAACTATGGCTACACCTTC.

This clonotype occurred many times. The rearrangement joins TRBV28 to TRBJ2-7; 7 bases agree with TRBD1. Germline lookup yields CDR1 MDHEN and CDR2 SYDVKM. V shed 8 bases, J shed 0 bases, and the junction held 7 bases outside the gene matches. The CDR3 is 14 residues long. CDR3: CASLKQGFSYEQYF. CDR3 in DNA: TGTGCCAGCTTAAAACAGGGGTTCTCCTACGAGCAGTACTTC.

This clonotype was counted at least ten times. This sequence joins TRBV20-1 and TRBJ2-1; D unclear. Per germline, CDR1 DFQATT and CDR2 SNEGSKA (reference sequence). V gave up 6 bases and J gave up 6 bases, with 9 bases separating them. The CDR3 contains 11 residues. The CDR3 coding sequence is TGCAGTGCCCCGGATATCAATGAGCAGTTCTTC. This encodes CSAPDINEQFF.

V usage is TRBV5-1 and J usage is TRBJ1-2; TRBD1 matches 8 bases. The CDR3 is 14 residues long. In germline, CDR1 is SGHRS, CDR2 YFSETQ. V lost 4 bases and J lost 2; bases outside the gene matches: 4. This CDR3 reads CASSEDRANYGYTF. The CDR3 region has the DNA TGCGCCAGCAGCGAGGACAGGGCCAACTATGGCTACACCTTC.

This clonotype was observed a few times. V usage is TRBV20-1 and J usage is TRBJ2-2; 9 nucleotides agree with TRBD1. V lost 3 bases, J lost 2 bases, and 10 bases stayed unmatched. The CDR3 is 17 residues long. Germline V gene lookup returns CDR1 DFQATT and CDR2 SNEGSKA (reference sequence). This CDR3 reads CSARILGQGSNTGELFF. The DNA of the CDR3 is TGCAGTGCTAGGATACTCGGACAGGGGTCCAACACCGGGGAGCTGTTTTTT.